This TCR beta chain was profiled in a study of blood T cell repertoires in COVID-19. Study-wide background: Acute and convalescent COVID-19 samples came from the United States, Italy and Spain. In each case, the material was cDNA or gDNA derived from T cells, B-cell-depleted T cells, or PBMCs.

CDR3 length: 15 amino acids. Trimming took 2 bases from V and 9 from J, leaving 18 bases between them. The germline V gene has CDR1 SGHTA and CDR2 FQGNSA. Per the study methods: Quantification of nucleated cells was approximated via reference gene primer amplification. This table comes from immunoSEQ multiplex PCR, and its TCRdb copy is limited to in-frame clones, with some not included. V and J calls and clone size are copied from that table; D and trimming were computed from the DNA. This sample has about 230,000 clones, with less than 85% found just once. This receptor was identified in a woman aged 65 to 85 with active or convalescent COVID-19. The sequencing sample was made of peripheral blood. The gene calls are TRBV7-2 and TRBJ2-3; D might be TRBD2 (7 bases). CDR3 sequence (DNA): TGTGCCAGCAGCTTAAATAGGGGGGGGGTAGTCACGCAGTATTTT. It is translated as CASSLNRGGVVTQYF.